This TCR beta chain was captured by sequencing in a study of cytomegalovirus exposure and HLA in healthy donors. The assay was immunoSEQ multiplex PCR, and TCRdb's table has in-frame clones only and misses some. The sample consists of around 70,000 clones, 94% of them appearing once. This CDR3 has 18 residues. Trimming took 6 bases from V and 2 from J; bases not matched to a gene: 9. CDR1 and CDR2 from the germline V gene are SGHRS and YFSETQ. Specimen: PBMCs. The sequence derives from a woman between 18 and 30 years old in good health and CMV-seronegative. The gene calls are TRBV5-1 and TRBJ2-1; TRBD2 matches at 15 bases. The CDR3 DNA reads TGCGCCAGCATGCCGGGACTAGCGGGGGGAAAAGCCTACAATGAGCAGTTCTTC. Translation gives CASMPGLAGGKAYNEQFF.